This TCR beta chain was found in a study of blood T cell repertoires in COVID-19. Study overall: The analysed material was cDNA or gDNA that came from T cells, B-cell-depleted T cells, or PBMCs.

Seattle's enrolled individuals joined amid active infection and were then monitored longitudinally. In the original processing: Nucleated cell counts were estimated from reference gene primer amplification. TCRdb's table, derived via immunoSEQ multiplex PCR, lists solely in-frame clones and lacks some. V and J calls and clone size are copied from that table; D and trimming were computed from the DNA. Among 200,000 to 250,000 clones, approximately 78% were seen once, and the ten largest hold 7% to 10%. The sample was peripheral blood. This clonotype originated in a woman older than 75 with COVID-19, enrolled during active disease.

CDR3 sequence: CASSLESSGGAHEQYF. The CDR3 DNA sequence: TGCGCCAGCAGCTTGGAATCTAGCGGGGGGGCCCACGAGCAGTACTTC. V usage is TRBV5-1 and J usage is TRBJ2-7; 12 bases agree with TRBD2. Trimming at V came to 0 bases and at J to 5 bases, leaving 6 bases not matched to a gene. This CDR3 contains 16 residues. From germline, CDR1 is SGHRS and CDR2 YFSETQ.